Listed here are 2 T cell receptor beta chains from one sample, sequenced in a study of cytomegalovirus exposure and HLA in healthy donors. 13 Jbeta primers and 60 Vbeta primers were used for the PCR. The table came from immunoSEQ multiplex PCR; TCRdb's copy has only in-frame clones and leaves some out. The sample lists 75,000 to 90,000 clones; roughly 80% were seen once. Sequenced sample: PBMCs. These receptors were taken from a human donor in good health.

The chain employs TRBV18 and TRBJ2-1; 10 bases agree with TRBD2. CDR1 and CDR2 (germline): KGHSH, LQKENI. J was trimmed by 5 bases and V by 4 bases; bases with no gene match: 2. The CDR3 spans 14 residues. The CDR3 nucleotides read TGTGCCAGCTCACTAGCGGGGGGAAACAATGAGCAGTTCTTC. Protein: CASSLAGGNNEQFF.

The chain employs TRBV5-8 and TRBJ1-6; D uncertain. V was clipped by 1 base and J by 10 bases, with 21 bases between them. CDR3 length: 17 amino acids. Germline V CDR1 and CDR2: SGHTS, YDEGEE. The CDR3 here is CASSLSSPGRVGSPLHF. In DNA, the CDR3 is TGTGCCAGCAGCTTGTCCTCACCCGGGAGGGTTGGATCACCCCTCCACTTT.